This T cell receptor beta chain was recovered during a study of T-cell memory formation after mild COVID-19. One entry per CDR3 protein results from TCRdb running MiXCR on the 5' RACE reads. The sample carries about 430,000 distinct CDR3 sequences, around 17% recorded once. Study results and limitations: Later expanders leaned CD4+, whereas day 15 to 85 contracting clones were balanced CD4/CD8.

The CDR3 is 14 residues long. Germline V lookup: CDR1 SGHTA, CDR2 FQGTGA. The J segment lost 5 bases and the V segment lost 5 bases, leaving 7 bases of the junction unmatched. This clonotype ranks as medium-sized. What it binds is not known. This sequence was found in a man between 18 and 35 years old who had mild COVID-19 (a few samples of this study predate the infection). Cell type and time point are not known. The chain couples TRBV7-3 to TRBJ2-5, with 8 positions matching TRBD2. Sequenced sample: PBMCs or a T cell subset sorted from them (not recorded which). As DNA, the CDR3 is TGTGCCAGCAGCCCGGGGGGGCCCTTGGAGACCCAGTACTTC. Its translation is CASSPGGPLETQYF.